Listed below are T cell receptor beta chains from one sample, sequenced in a study of glioma-infiltrating T cells. Via MiXCR, TCRdb re-called the multiplex PCR reads, giving one row per CDR3 protein. The sample consists of 95,000 to 150,000 distinct CDR3 sequences, roughly 24% of them appearing once. Specimen: glioma tissue, nonneoplastic brain tissue, or PBMCs (not recorded which). These receptor sequences come from a human donor with low-grade glioma or glioblastoma, undergoing nonglioma brain surgery, or in good health (not recorded which). The CDR3 runs from the conserved cysteine through the conserved F or W. Each record gives: CDR3 protein, CDR3 DNA, clone size, D gene, J gene, V gene. A D gene is named only where the DNA matches it firmly. Expanded clones are given a class, and other clones once, few, many or no size at all.

cdr3_aa: CASRAPRDSKAFF; cdr3_nt: TGTGCCAGCAGGGCCCCCCGGGACAGCAAAGCTTTCTTT; clone_size: many; d_call: TRBD1; j_call: TRBJ1-1; v_call: TRBV7-9
cdr3_aa: CASSKQDSTDTQYF; cdr3_nt: TGCGCCAGCAGCAAACAGGATAGCACAGATACGCAGTATTTT; clone_size: many; d_call: -; j_call: TRBJ2-3; v_call: TRBV4-1
cdr3_aa: CASRKTGTKRDTIYF; cdr3_nt: TGTGCCAGCAGAAAAACCGGGACAAAGAGAGACACCATATATTTT; clone_size: many; d_call: -; j_call: TRBJ1-3; v_call: TRBV14
cdr3_aa: CASSLGQGGPIEQYF; cdr3_nt: TGTGCCAGCAGCTTGGGACAGGGGGGTCCCATCGAGCAGTACTTC; clone_size: -; d_call: TRBD1; j_call: TRBJ2-7; v_call: TRBV5-4
cdr3_aa: CATKDRASDTQYF; cdr3_nt: TGTGCCACCAAGGACCGCGCGTCGGATACGCAGTATTTT; clone_size: many; d_call: -; j_call: TRBJ2-3; v_call: TRBV28
cdr3_aa: CASSPNFSGRAGEQYF; cdr3_nt: TGCGCCAGCAGCCCTAACTTTAGCGGGAGGGCGGGCGAGCAGTACTTC; clone_size: many; d_call: TRBD2; j_call: TRBJ2-7; v_call: TRBV4-3
cdr3_aa: CASGGREVGDTQYF; cdr3_nt: TGTGCCAGCGGTGGGCGGGAGGTAGGCGATACGCAGTATTTT; clone_size: -; d_call: TRBD2; j_call: TRBJ2-3; v_call: TRBV6-5
cdr3_aa: CASRWDSIRTGELFF; cdr3_nt: TGTGCCAGCAGATGGGACAGTATAAGGACCGGGGAGCTGTTTTTT; clone_size: -; d_call: TRBD1; j_call: TRBJ2-2; v_call: TRBV3-1
cdr3_aa: CSARDGGRLNEQFF; cdr3_nt: TGCAGTGCTAGAGATGGAGGGAGGTTGAATGAGCAGTTCTTC; clone_size: many; d_call: -; j_call: TRBJ2-1; v_call: TRBV20-1
cdr3_aa: CASSFEGAGLREQYF; cdr3_nt: TGTGCCAGCAGTTTCGAAGGAGCGGGCTTGAGGGAGCAGTACTTC; clone_size: many; d_call: -; j_call: TRBJ2-7; v_call: TRBV28
cdr3_aa: CASSQAGTSGINEQFF; cdr3_nt: TGTGCCAGCAGCCAAGCCGGGACTAGCGGAATCAATGAGCAGTTCTTC; clone_size: many; d_call: TRBD2; j_call: TRBJ2-1; v_call: TRBV4-2
cdr3_aa: CASTGLGAGVRDTQYF; cdr3_nt: TGTGCCAGCACAGGGTTAGGAGCGGGAGTTCGTGATACGCAGTATTTT; clone_size: -; d_call: TRBD2; j_call: TRBJ2-3; v_call: TRBV2
cdr3_aa: CASSYAGGGTEAFF; cdr3_nt: TGTGCCAGCAGTTACGCCGGCGGAGGGACTGAAGCTTTCTTT; clone_size: many; d_call: -; j_call: TRBJ1-1; v_call: TRBV6-2/TRBV6-3
cdr3_aa: CASQRQGGTEAFF; cdr3_nt: TGTGCCAGCCAGAGGCAGGGTGGCACTGAAGCTTTCTTT; clone_size: -; d_call: -; j_call: TRBJ1-1; v_call: TRBV27
cdr3_aa: CASSLRRRNQETQHF; cdr3_nt: TGTGCCAGCAGTTTACGCCGGCGGAACCAAGAGACCCAGCACTTC; clone_size: -; d_call: -; j_call: TRBJ2-5; v_call: TRBV28
cdr3_aa: CASSLGGPPEAFF; cdr3_nt: TGTGCCAGCAGCTTAGGGGGACCCCCTGAAGCTTTCTTT; clone_size: many; d_call: -; j_call: TRBJ1-1; v_call: TRBV7-2
cdr3_aa: CSPHLAPGDTQYF; cdr3_nt: TGCAGCCCCCACCTGGCCCCCGGAGATACGCAGTATTTT; clone_size: -; d_call: -; j_call: TRBJ2-3; v_call: TRBV29-1
cdr3_aa: CASRLAGGYSYNEQFF; cdr3_nt: TGTGCCAGCAGGCTAGCGGGAGGATACTCCTACAATGAGCAGTTCTTC; clone_size: many; d_call: TRBD2; j_call: TRBJ2-1; v_call: TRBV6-1
cdr3_aa: CASSRLGGGPLNEQFF; cdr3_nt: TGTGCCAGCAGTCGCCTAGGGGGAGGGCCGTTGAATGAGCAGTTCTTC; clone_size: many; d_call: -; j_call: TRBJ2-1; v_call: TRBV27